The rows below give T cell receptor beta chains drawn from one sample of a study of identical twins. TCRdb re-derived calls from the 5' RACE reads in MiXCR, one entry per CDR3 protein. The sample yields hundreds of thousands of distinct CDR3 sequences, 8.5% to 9% seen once. These data were likewise used in another study, on yellow fever vaccine responses in identical twins.

The source material was PBMCs. Receptors were obtained from a woman aged 18-29 years in good health. Each CDR3 is given with its conserved first and last residue. D genes are given only for firm matches. Expanded clones get a size class; other rows say once, few or many, or leave the size out.

CDR3: CASSLVTGLSSYEQYF
DNA: TGCGCCAGCAGCTTGGTCACAGGACTTTCCTCCTACGAGCAGTACTTC
J: TRBJ2-7
V: TRBV5-1
D: NA
length: 16
size: few

CDR3: CATSCAVLYEQYF
DNA: TGTGCCACATCATGCGCAGTTTTGTACGAGCAGTACTTC
J: TRBJ2-7
V: TRBV27
D: NA
length: 13
size: many

CDR3: CASSTPIKTYEQYF
DNA: TGTGCCAGCAGCACGCCCATAAAGACTTACGAGCAGTACTTC
J: TRBJ2-7
V: TRBV7-9
D: NA
length: 14
size: few

CDR3: CASSLVATDTQYF
DNA: TGCGCCAGCAGCTTGGTTGCCACAGATACGCAGTATTTT
J: TRBJ2-3
V: TRBV5-1
D: NA
length: 13
size: many

CDR3: CAISSSGINTGELFF
DNA: TGTGCCATCAGTTCCTCGGGGATCAACACCGGGGAGCTGTTTTTT
J: TRBJ2-2
V: TRBV10-3
D: NA
length: 15
size: many

CDR3: CASSLSTGDTDTQYF
DNA: TGTGCCAGCAGCTTGAGTACGGGGGACACAGATACGCAGTATTTT
J: TRBJ2-3
V: TRBV7-2
D: NA
length: 15
size: NA

CDR3: CAIRHPNTGELFF
DNA: TGTGCCATCAGACACCCGAACACCGGGGAGCTGTTTTTT
J: TRBJ2-2
V: TRBV10-3
D: NA
length: 13
size: NA

CDR3: CASSLRRRKWDSSASSPLHF
DNA: TGTGCCAGCAGTTTACGGCGGCGGAAGTGGGACAGCTCAGCTAGTTCACCCCTCCACTTT
J: TRBJ1-6
V: TRBV12-3/TRBV12-4
D: TRBD1
length: 20
size: few

CDR3: CASSLWGNSYEQYF
DNA: TGTGCCAGCAGTTTATGGGGCAATTCCTACGAGCAGTACTTC
J: TRBJ2-7
V: TRBV27
D: NA
length: 14
size: many

CDR3: CASSFVVGAQSYEQYF
DNA: TGTGCCAGCAGCTTCGTCGTCGGGGCTCAATCCTACGAGCAGTACTTC
J: TRBJ2-7
V: TRBV7-9
D: NA
length: 16
size: NA

CDR3: CSARSGRGQETQYF
DNA: TGCAGTGCTAGATCGGGTCGGGGCCAAGAGACCCAGTACTTC
J: TRBJ2-5
V: TRBV20-1
D: NA
length: 14
size: few

CDR3: CASSRTVSSQPQHF
DNA: TGTGCCAGCAGTCGGACCGTGTCTAGTCAGCCCCAGCATTTT
J: TRBJ1-5
V: TRBV12-3/TRBV12-4
D: NA
length: 14
size: NA

CDR3: CASSMGIAGFEQFF
DNA: TGTGCCAGTAGTATGGGGATAGCGGGGTTTGAGCAGTTCTTC
J: TRBJ2-1
V: TRBV19
D: TRBD2
length: 14
size: NA

CDR3: CASSPGDRQNHQFF
DNA: TGTGCCAGCAGCCCCGGGGACAGGCAAAACCATCAGTTCTTC
J: TRBJ2-1
V: TRBV28
D: TRBD1
length: 14
size: few

CDR3: CASSSRSTSGGIYEQYF
DNA: TGTGCCAGCAGCTCTCGCTCGACTAGCGGGGGAATCTACGAGCAGTACTTC
J: TRBJ2-7
V: TRBV7-2
D: TRBD2
length: 17
size: few

CDR3: CASSGRTGGATKNIQYF
DNA: TGTGCCAGCAGTGGCAGGACAGGGGGCGCAACCAAAAACATTCAGTACTTC
J: TRBJ2-4
V: TRBV12-3/TRBV12-4
D: TRBD1
length: 17
size: few

CDR3: CASSSGSSGTQYF
DNA: TGTGCCAGCAGTTCCGGGTCGTCGGGTACGCAGTATTTT
J: TRBJ2-3
V: TRBV11-2
D: NA
length: 13
size: NA

CDR3: CASSRYNSGANVLTF
DNA: TGCGCCAGCAGCCGTTACAACTCTGGGGCCAACGTCCTGACTTTC
J: TRBJ2-6
V: TRBV4-3
D: NA
length: 15
size: NA

CDR3: CASSSVGGPLPSYEQYF
DNA: TGTGCCAGCAGTTCAGTCGGAGGGCCACTCCCCTCCTACGAGCAGTACTTC
J: TRBJ2-7
V: TRBV6-2/TRBV6-3
D: NA
length: 17
size: NA

CDR3: CASSLAPGTANYF
DNA: TGTGCCAGCAGCTTAGCGCCCGGGACAGCAAACTACTTC
J: TRBJ2-5
V: TRBV7-9
D: TRBD1
length: 13
size: few

CDR3: CASSQAQTGTGELFF
DNA: TGTGCCAGCAGCCAAGCTCAAACCGGGACCGGGGAGCTGTTTTTT
J: TRBJ2-2
V: TRBV4-2
D: NA
length: 15
size: NA

CDR3: CASSSGTSGNNEQFF
DNA: TGTGCCAGCAGCTCCGGGACTAGCGGAAACAATGAGCAGTTCTTC
J: TRBJ2-1
V: TRBV7-2
D: TRBD2
length: 15
size: few

CDR3: CSVDGADLLEQYF
DNA: TGCAGCGTTGACGGGGCGGATCTTTTGGAGCAGTACTTC
J: TRBJ2-7
V: TRBV29-1
D: NA
length: 13
size: many

CDR3: CASSQNRGQGRDTQYF
DNA: TGTGCCAGCAGTCAAAATAGGGGACAGGGGCGAGATACGCAGTATTTT
J: TRBJ2-3
V: TRBV28
D: TRBD1
length: 16
size: few

CDR3: CASSKQFTDTQYF
DNA: TGCGCCAGCAGCAAACAGTTCACAGATACGCAGTATTTT
J: TRBJ2-3
V: TRBV5-1
D: NA
length: 13
size: few

CDR3: CASSQDPGAYNEQFF
DNA: TGCGCCAGCAGCCAAGATCCCGGGGCCTACAATGAGCAGTTCTTC
J: TRBJ2-1
V: TRBV4-1
D: NA
length: 15
size: many

CDR3: CASSSFSGSRNTGELFF
DNA: TGTGCCAGCAGTTCATTTAGCGGGAGCCGGAACACCGGGGAGCTGTTTTTT
J: TRBJ2-2
V: TRBV28
D: TRBD2
length: 17
size: many

CDR3: CASSPSITGTFTGELFF
DNA: TGCGCCAGCAGCCCGTCCATTACGGGGACTTTCACCGGGGAGCTGTTTTTT
J: TRBJ2-2
V: TRBV5-1
D: NA
length: 17
size: many

CDR3: CASSLSIFPYEQYF
DNA: TGTGCCAGCAGTTTATCGATTTTCCCCTACGAGCAGTACTTC
J: TRBJ2-7
V: TRBV12-3/TRBV12-4
D: NA
length: 14
size: NA

CDR3: CSARAGTATYEQYF
DNA: TGCAGTGCTAGAGCCGGGACCGCAACCTACGAGCAGTACTTC
J: TRBJ2-7
V: TRBV20-1
D: NA
length: 14
size: NA

CDR3: CSARDHSGDAKNIQYF
DNA: TGCAGTGCTAGAGATCATAGCGGGGATGCCAAAAACATTCAGTACTTC
J: TRBJ2-4
V: TRBV20-1
D: TRBD2
length: 16
size: many

CDR3: CASSPGTGSGYTF
DNA: TGTGCCAGCAGCCCCGGGACAGGGAGTGGCTACACCTTC
J: TRBJ1-2
V: TRBV9
D: TRBD1
length: 13
size: many

CDR3: CSARDFGNTGELFF
DNA: TGCAGTGCTAGAGATTTCGGGAACACCGGGGAGCTGTTTTTT
J: TRBJ2-2
V: TRBV20-1
D: NA
length: 14
size: NA

CDR3: CSARLTTYEQYF
DNA: TGCAGTGCTAGACTAACGACCTACGAGCAGTACTTC
J: TRBJ2-7
V: TRBV20-1
D: NA
length: 12
size: NA

CDR3: CASSLTPRTGNTEAFF
DNA: TGTGCCAGCAGCTTAACACCTCGGACAGGGAACACTGAAGCTTTCTTT
J: TRBJ1-1
V: TRBV7-9
D: TRBD1
length: 16
size: few

CDR3: CASSPRAERGWETQYF
DNA: TGCGCCAGCAGCCCACGTGCCGAGCGGGGCTGGGAGACCCAGTACTTC
J: TRBJ2-5
V: TRBV5-1
D: TRBD2
length: 16
size: few

CDR3: CASSLDSLQETQYF
DNA: TGTGCCAGCAGTTTAGACAGCCTCCAAGAGACCCAGTACTTC
J: TRBJ2-5
V: TRBV12-3/TRBV12-4
D: NA
length: 14
size: NA

CDR3: CASSPVARGRTGELFF
DNA: TGTGCCAGCAGCCCCGTCGCCAGGGGGCGAACCGGGGAGCTGTTTTTT
J: TRBJ2-2
V: TRBV12-3/TRBV12-4
D: TRBD1
length: 16
size: few

CDR3: CSVEDGRVKGHSYEQYF
DNA: TGCAGCGTTGAAGATGGACGCGTAAAGGGGCACTCCTACGAGCAGTACTTC
J: TRBJ2-7
V: TRBV29-1
D: NA
length: 17
size: many

CDR3: CASFGGKRYEQYF
DNA: TGTGCCAGCTTTGGGGGAAAACGCTACGAGCAGTACTTC
J: TRBJ2-7
V: TRBV7-9
D: NA
length: 13
size: many

CDR3: CSARGGEDSDTEAFF
DNA: TGCAGTGCTAGAGGAGGAGAGGACAGTGACACTGAAGCTTTCTTT
J: TRBJ1-1
V: TRBV20-1
D: NA
length: 15
size: many

CDR3: CASSEAGNQPQHF
DNA: TGCGCCAGCAGTGAGGCAGGGAATCAGCCCCAGCATTTT
J: TRBJ1-5
V: TRBV10-1
D: NA
length: 13
size: many

CDR3: CATSDSTSSTDTQYF
DNA: TGTGCCACCAGTGATTCGACAAGCAGCACAGATACGCAGTATTTT
J: TRBJ2-3
V: TRBV24-1
D: NA
length: 15
size: few

CDR3: CSARDRSTYEQYF
DNA: TGCAGTGCTAGGGACAGGAGCACCTACGAGCAGTACTTC
J: TRBJ2-7
V: TRBV20-1
D: TRBD1
length: 13
size: many

CDR3: CASSPFLAEAFF
DNA: TGTGCCAGCAGCCCCTTTTTAGCTGAAGCTTTCTTT
J: TRBJ1-1
V: TRBV28
D: NA
length: 12
size: NA

CDR3: CASSDRNYNSPLHF
DNA: TGTGCCAGCAGCGACAGGAACTATAATTCACCCCTCCACTTT
J: TRBJ1-6
V: TRBV28
D: NA
length: 14
size: few

CDR3: CASSSPQRETQYF
DNA: TGTGCCAGCAGCTCCCCCCAACGAGAGACCCAGTACTTC
J: TRBJ2-5
V: TRBV7-9
D: NA
length: 13
size: few

CDR3: CASRQGATGELFF
DNA: TGTGCCAGCAGACAGGGGGCTACCGGGGAGCTGTTTTTT
J: TRBJ2-2
V: TRBV3-1
D: TRBD1
length: 13
size: few

CDR3: CASSRMNTGELFF
DNA: TGCGCCAGCAGCCGCATGAACACCGGGGAGCTGTTTTTT
J: TRBJ2-2
V: TRBV5-1
D: NA
length: 13
size: many

CDR3: CASSKGVQYYEQYF
DNA: TGTGCCAGCAGCAAAGGCGTACAGTACTACGAGCAGTACTTC
J: TRBJ2-7
V: TRBV21-1
D: NA
length: 14
size: few

CDR3: CASSEGVVPDTDTQYF
DNA: TGTGCCAGCAGTGAAGGGGTCGTCCCCGACACAGATACGCAGTATTTT
J: TRBJ2-3
V: TRBV25-1
D: NA
length: 16
size: few

CDR3: CASSSYRAGELFF
DNA: TGTGCCAGCAGCTCCTACAGGGCTGGGGAGCTGTTTTTT
J: TRBJ2-2
V: TRBV11-2
D: NA
length: 13
size: few

CDR3: CASSLPYDRNIQYF
DNA: TGTGCCAGCAGTTTACCCTACGACAGAAACATTCAGTACTTC
J: TRBJ2-4
V: TRBV27
D: NA
length: 14
size: NA

CDR3: CASSLGPGQGNGYTF
DNA: TGTGCCAGCAGCTTAGGGCCGGGACAGGGGAATGGCTACACCTTC
J: TRBJ1-2
V: TRBV7-3
D: TRBD1
length: 15
size: NA

CDR3: CASSYGGGLKGDTQYF
DNA: TGTGCCAGCAGTTACGGGGGGGGCCTAAAGGGGGATACGCAGTATTTT
J: TRBJ2-3
V: TRBV6-5
D: NA
length: 16
size: many

CDR3: CASSHSALYEQYF
DNA: TGTGCCAGCAGCCACTCGGCCCTCTACGAGCAGTACTTC
J: TRBJ2-7
V: TRBV3-1
D: NA
length: 13
size: NA

CDR3: CASRRRDNLYNEQFF
DNA: TGTGCCAGTAGAAGACGGGACAATCTATACAATGAGCAGTTCTTC
J: TRBJ2-1
V: TRBV2
D: NA
length: 15
size: few

CDR3: CATSRGESEPPNTIYF
DNA: TGTGCCACCAGCAGAGGGGAGTCGGAACCTCCAAACACCATATATTTT
J: TRBJ1-3
V: TRBV15
D: NA
length: 16
size: few

CDR3: CASSSGGYEQYF
DNA: TGCGCCAGCAGCTCTGGCGGGTACGAGCAGTACTTC
J: TRBJ2-7
V: TRBV5-1
D: NA
length: 12
size: many

CDR3: CASSLELGVSGANVLTF
DNA: TGTGCCAGCAGCTTAGAATTGGGGGTCTCCGGGGCCAACGTCCTGACTTTC
J: TRBJ2-6
V: TRBV11-2
D: NA
length: 17
size: few